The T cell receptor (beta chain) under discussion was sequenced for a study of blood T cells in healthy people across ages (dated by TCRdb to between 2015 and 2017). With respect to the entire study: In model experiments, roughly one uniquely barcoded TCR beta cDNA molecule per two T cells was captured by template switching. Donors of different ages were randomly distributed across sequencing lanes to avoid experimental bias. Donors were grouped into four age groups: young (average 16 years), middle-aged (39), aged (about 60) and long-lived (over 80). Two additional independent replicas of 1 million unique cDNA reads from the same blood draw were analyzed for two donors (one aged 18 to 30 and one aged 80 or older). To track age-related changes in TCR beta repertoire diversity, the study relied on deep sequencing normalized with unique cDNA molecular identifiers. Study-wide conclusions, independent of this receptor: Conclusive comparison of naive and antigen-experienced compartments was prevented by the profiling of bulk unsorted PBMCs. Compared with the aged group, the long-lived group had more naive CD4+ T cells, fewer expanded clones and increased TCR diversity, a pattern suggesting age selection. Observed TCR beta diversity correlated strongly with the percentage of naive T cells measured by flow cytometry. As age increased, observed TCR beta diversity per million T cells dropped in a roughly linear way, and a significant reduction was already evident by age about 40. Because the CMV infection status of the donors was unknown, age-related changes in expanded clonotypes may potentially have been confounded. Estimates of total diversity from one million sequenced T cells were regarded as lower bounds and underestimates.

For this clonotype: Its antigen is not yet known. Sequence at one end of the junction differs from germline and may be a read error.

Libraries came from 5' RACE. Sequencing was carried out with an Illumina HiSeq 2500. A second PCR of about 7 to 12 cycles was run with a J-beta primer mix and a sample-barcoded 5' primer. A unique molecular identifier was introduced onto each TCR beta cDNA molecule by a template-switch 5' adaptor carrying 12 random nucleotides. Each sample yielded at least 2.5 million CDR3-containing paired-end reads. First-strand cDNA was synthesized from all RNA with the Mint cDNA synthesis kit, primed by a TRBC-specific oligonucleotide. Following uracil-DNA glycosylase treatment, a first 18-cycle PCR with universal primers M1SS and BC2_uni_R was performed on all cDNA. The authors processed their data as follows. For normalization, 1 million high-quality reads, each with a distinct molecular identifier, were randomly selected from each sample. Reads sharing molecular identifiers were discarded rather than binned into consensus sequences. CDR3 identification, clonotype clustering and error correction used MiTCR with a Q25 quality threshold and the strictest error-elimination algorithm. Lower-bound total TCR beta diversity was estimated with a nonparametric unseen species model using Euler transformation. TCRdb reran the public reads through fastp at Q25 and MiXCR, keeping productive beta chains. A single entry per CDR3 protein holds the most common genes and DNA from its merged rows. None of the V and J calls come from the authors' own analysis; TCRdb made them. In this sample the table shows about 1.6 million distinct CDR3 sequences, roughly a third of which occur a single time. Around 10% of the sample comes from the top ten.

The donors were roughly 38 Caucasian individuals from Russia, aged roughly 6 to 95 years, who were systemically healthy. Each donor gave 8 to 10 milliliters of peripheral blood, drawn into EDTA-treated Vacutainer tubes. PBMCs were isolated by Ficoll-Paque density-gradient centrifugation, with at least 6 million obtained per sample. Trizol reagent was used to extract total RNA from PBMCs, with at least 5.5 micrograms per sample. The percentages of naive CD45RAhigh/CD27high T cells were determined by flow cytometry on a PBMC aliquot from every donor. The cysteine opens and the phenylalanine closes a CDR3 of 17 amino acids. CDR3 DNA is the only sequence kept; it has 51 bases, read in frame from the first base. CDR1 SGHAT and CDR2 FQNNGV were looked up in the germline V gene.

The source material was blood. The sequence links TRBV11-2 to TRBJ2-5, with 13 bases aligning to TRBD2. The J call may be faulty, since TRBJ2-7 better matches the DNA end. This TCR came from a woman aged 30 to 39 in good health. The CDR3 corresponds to CVSSQLAGGGASYEQYF. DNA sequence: TGTGTCAGCAGCCAACTAGCGGGAGGGGGGGCCTCCTACGAGCAGTACTTC.